The text below deals with one T cell receptor beta chain. Since a much larger clone is just one base distant, this may be a read error. CDR3 length equals 18 residues. Trimming removed 2 bases from V and 5 bases from J; junction bases left unmatched: 14. The V gene's germline CDR1 is MDHEN and CDR2 SYDVKM. TCR alpha and beta CDR3 regions were amplified from RNA using iRepertoire nested multiplex PCR. TCRdb used MiXCR to reprocess the multiplex PCR reads, holding one entry per CDR3 protein. The sample includes about 130,000 distinct CDR3 sequences, 24% of them seen just once. This sample stems from a study of glioma-infiltrating T cells.

The chain links TRBV28 to TRBJ2-3, with 9 positions matching TRBD1. The receptor was derived from a human donor with low-grade glioma or glioblastoma, undergoing nonglioma brain surgery, or in good health (not recorded which). The sequenced material came from glioma tissue, nonneoplastic brain tissue, or PBMCs (not recorded which). The CDR3 DNA reads as TGTGCCAGCAGTTTAGTCCCCACAGGGGGCGCCAGGCAAGATACGCAGTATTTT. Amino acids: CASSLVPTGGARQDTQYF.